This entry lists 29 T cell receptor beta chains sequenced from one sample in a study of identifying expanded T cells in peripheral blood. Sequenced by immunoSEQ multiplex PCR; TCRdb stores in-frame clones only, minus some. This repertoire shows around 57,000 clones, approximately 87% found once; its top ten account for 4.7%. The sequencing input was blood. These receptors were collected from a person aged 18-70 years in good health.

V and J are TRBV25-1 and TRBJ1-1, with 12 positions matching TRBD1. This CDR3 is built from 15 residues. Germline V gene sequence: CDR1 MGHDK, CDR2 SYGVNS. Germline trimming cut 7 bases from V and 1 base from J; bases unmatched to any gene: 4. Here the CDR3 DNA reads TGTGCCAGCACGGGACAGGGGGCCAAGAACACTGAAGCTTTCTTT. The encoded protein is CASTGQGAKNTEAFF.

The chain joins TRBV2 to TRBJ1-6, with a weak D call TRBD1 (5 bases). CDR3 length: 13 amino acids. Germline values: CDR1 SNHLY, CDR2 FYNNEI. The ends were cut back, 6 bases at V and 4 bases at J, with 7 bases in the middle. CDR3 DNA sequence: TGTGCCAGCAGCAGGGATTATAATTCACCCCTCCACTTT. Its protein is CASSRDYNSPLHF.

The J gene is TRBJ1-5, the V gene TRBV5-6; TRBD1 is a possible D gene (5 bases). Per germline, CDR1 SGHDT and CDR2 YYEEEE. Between the trimmed V and J ends, which lost 0 bases and 1 base, there was a span of 5 bases. The CDR3 covers 14 residues. The CDR3 bases are TGTGCCAGCAGCTTGGGGGGGAGCAATCAGCCCCAGCATTTT. It encodes CASSLGGSNQPQHF.

J is TRBJ2-7 and V is TRBV11-3, with D perhaps TRBD1 (6 bases). The CDR3 spans 13 residues. The V and J ends lost 5 bases and 0 bases respectively, with 8 bases between them. In germline, CDR1 is SGHNT, CDR2 YENEEA. The CDR3 here is CASSLDSSYEQYF. In DNA, the CDR3 is TGTGCCAGCAGCCTGGACAGCTCCTACGAGCAGTACTTC. The variable domain in full, completed from reference TRBV11-3 and TRBJ2-7, reads EAGVVQSPRYKIIEKKQPVAFWCNPISGHNTLYWYLQNLGQGPELLIRYENEEAVDDSQLPKDRFSAERLKGVDSTLKIQPAELGDSAVYLCASSLDSSYEQYFGPGTRLTVT.

The chain couples TRBV11-2 to TRBJ2-5, with 11 bases that match TRBD2. CDR1 is SGHAT, CDR2 FQNNGV, per germline. The CDR3 loop spans 16 amino acids. The ends lost 5 bases at V and 0 bases at J; junction bases unmatched: 5. The CDR3 protein is CASSPTTSGDQETQYF. CDR3 sequence (DNA): TGTGCCAGCAGCCCTACGACTAGCGGGGACCAAGAGACCCAGTACTTC. Variable domain in full (rest from reference TRBV11-2 and TRBJ2-5): EAGVAQSPRYKIIEKRQSVAFWCNPISGHATLYWYQQILGQGPKLLIQFQNNGVVDDSQLPKDRFSAERLKGVDSTLKIQPAKLEDSAVYLCASSPTTSGDQETQYFGPGTRLLVL.

This chain's CDR3 is CASSPGTGWNIQYF. The CDR3 region has the DNA TGCGCCAGCAGCCCTGGGACAGGGTGGAACATTCAGTACTTC. The V and J genes are TRBV5-1 and TRBJ2-4; 9 positions agree with TRBD1. Trimming took 4 bases from V and 7 from J; bases not matched to a gene: 6. This CDR3 spans 14 amino acids. Germline values: CDR1 SGHRS, CDR2 YFSETQ. Complete variable domain (other parts from reference TRBV5-1 and TRBJ2-4): KAGVTQTPRYLIKTRGQQVTLSCSPISGHRSVSWYQQTPGQGLQFLFEYFSETQRNKGNFPGRFSGRQFSNSRSEMNVSTLELGDSALYLCASSPGTGWNIQYFGAGTRLSVL.

This rearrangement joins TRBV2 to TRBJ2-3; no clear D. The V end lost 2 bases, the J end lost 4 bases, and 4 bases lay between the germline ends. CDR3 length: 12 amino acids. Germline V gives CDR1 SNHLY, CDR2 FYNNEI. The CDR3 is CASSERADTQYF. For the CDR3, the DNA is TGTGCCAGCAGTGAAAGGGCAGATACGCAGTATTTT.

The chain joins TRBV5-1 to TRBJ2-5, with a tentative D call TRBD2 (5 bases). V lost 4 bases and J lost 2, with 9 bases in between. The germline V gene has CDR1 SGHRS and CDR2 YFSETQ. The CDR3 loop spans 13 amino acids. The CDR3 nucleotides are TGCGCCAGCAGCCCTGGCGGGCAAGAGACCCAGTACTTC. Translated, it gives CASSPGGQETQYF. The full variable domain, with the rest looked up from reference TRBV5-1 and TRBJ2-5, is KAGVTQTPRYLIKTRGQQVTLSCSPISGHRSVSWYQQTPGQGLQFLFEYFSETQRNKGNFPGRFSGRQFSNSRSEMNVSTLELGDSALYLCASSPGGQETQYFGPGTRLLVL.

The rearrangement uses TRBV19 and TRBJ2-7, with D tentatively TRBD2 (6 bases). The germline gives CDR1 LNHDA, CDR2 SQIVND (reference sequence). This CDR3 has 14 amino acids. V was trimmed by 4 bases and J by 1 base, leaving 11 bases between them. CDR3 protein: CASSTRAGSYEQYF. Written as DNA, the CDR3 is TGTGCCAGTAGTACCCGGGCGGGATCCTACGAGCAGTACTTC.

The V gene is TRBV6-6, the J gene TRBJ1-6, with D possibly matching TRBD1 (5 bases). This CDR3 spans 15 amino acids. V lost 0 bases, J lost 10 bases, and 13 bases lay in between. Germline CDR1 and CDR2: MNHNY and SVGAGI (reference sequence). CDR3 sequence reads: CASSYSETASSPLHF. In DNA form, the CDR3 reads TGTGCCAGCAGTTACTCGGAGACAGCATCCTCACCCCTCCACTTT.

The rearrangement links TRBV9 to TRBJ2-7, with D perhaps matching TRBD2 (5 bases). Trimming cost V 0 bases and J 4 bases, with 14 bases left between them. The CDR3 sequence is 15 residues long. CDR1 and CDR2 from the germline V gene are SGDLS and YYNGEE. CDR3 coding DNA: TGTGCCAGCAGCGTAGGGCCGGACTCCTGGTACGAGCAGTACTTC. Amino acids: CASSVGPDSWYEQYF.

V and J are TRBV2 and TRBJ1-2; the D gene is possibly TRBD1 (5 bases). The germline V gene has CDR1 SNHLY and CDR2 FYNNEI. The CDR3 has 15 residues. V was shortened by 1 base and J by 5 bases, with 14 bases between the two germline ends. CDR3 bases: TGTGCCAGCAGTGAAGGACGGGCAGGGATTTATGGCTACACCTTC. Its protein product is CASSEGRAGIYGYTF.

V usage is TRBV27 and J usage is TRBJ2-2; D ambiguous. Germline CDR1 is MNHEY and CDR2 is SMNVEV (reference sequence). Trimming left V 3 bases short and J 4 bases short, with 9 bases between. The CDR3 runs 14 residues. CDR3 bases: TGTGCCAGCAGTTTTTCCGTAGGCACCGGGGAGCTGTTTTTT. Protein: CASSFSVGTGELFF.

Concerning this clone itself: This may arise from a read error, as a much more abundant clone is one base away. The sample carries other DNA sequences with the same CDR3. The CDR3 protein is CASSDRGTGELFF. DNA of the CDR3: TGTGCCAGCAGTGACAGGGGCACCGGGGAGCTGTTTTTT. The chain carries TRBV6-4 and TRBJ2-2; D is perhaps TRBD1 (5 bases). The CDR3 spans 13 residues. V lost 2 bases and J lost 4, with 5 bases in between. Looked up from germline, CDR1 is MRHNA and CDR2 is SNTAGT.

This clone was observed a few times. The chain is built from TRBV6-4 and TRBJ2-2; 7 nucleotides align to TRBD1. Per germline, CDR1 MRHNA and CDR2 SNTAGT. The J segment lost 6 bases and the V segment lost 5 bases, leaving 12 bases of the junction unmatched. This CDR3 contains 16 residues. Here the CDR3 reads CASSHDRDVVSGELFF. The CDR3 DNA reads as TGTGCCAGCAGTCACGACAGGGATGTGGTGTCCGGGGAGCTGTTTTTT.

This clone was seen a single time. The rearrangement links TRBV11-2 to TRBJ1-1; possible D gene TRBD1, 5 bases. There are 15 residues in the CDR3. CDR1 is SGHAT and CDR2 is FQNNGV in the germline V gene. The V and J ends lost 1 base and 1 base respectively, with 10 bases between them. As DNA, the CDR3 is TGTGCCAGCAGCTTAGTACGGGGGGAGAACACTGAAGCTTTCTTT. It is translated as CASSLVRGENTEAFF.

The DNA of the CDR3 is TGTGCCAGCAGTTTGGGGACAGGGGCCTACGAGCAGTACTTC. Its translation: CASSLGTGAYEQYF. The rearrangement links TRBV27 to TRBJ2-7; 10 positions match TRBD1. V lost 3 bases and J lost 2; bases outside the gene matches: 1. CDR3 length: 14 amino acids. Germline values: CDR1 MNHEY, CDR2 SMNVEV (reference sequence).

The chain couples TRBV5-5 to TRBJ2-5; unclear D gene. The CDR3 totals 14 residues. From germline, CDR1 is SGHKS and CDR2 YYEKEE (reference sequence). Between the trimmed V and J ends, which lost 4 bases and 2 bases, there was a span of 12 bases. The CDR3 is CASSPDGRQETQYF. DNA of the CDR3: TGTGCCAGCAGCCCGGACGGACGGCAAGAGACCCAGTACTTC.

Here the CDR3 reads CASSRGRQGNNEQFF. The CDR3 DNA follows: TGTGCCAGCAGCCGGGGACGACAGGGGAACAATGAGCAGTTCTTC. The rearrangement uses TRBV7-8 and TRBJ2-1; 8 bases match TRBD1. CDR3 length: 15 amino acids. CDR1 and CDR2 from the germline V gene are SGHVS and FQNEAQ. After removal of 5 bases from V and 5 bases from J, the junction contained 8 bases not matched to a gene. The full variable domain, with the rest looked up from reference TRBV7-8 and TRBJ2-1, is GAGVSQSPRYKVAKRGQDVALRCDPISGHVSLFWYQQALGQGPEFLTYFQNEAQLDKSGLPSDRFFAERPEGSVSTLKIQRTQQEDSAVYLCASSRGRQGNNEQFFGPGTRLTVL.

J is TRBJ2-7 and V is TRBV27, with 11 bases aligning to TRBD2. Germline lookup yields CDR1 MNHEY and CDR2 SMNVEV (reference sequence). V shed 6 bases, J shed 5 bases, and the junction held 9 bases outside the gene matches. This CDR3 region has 15 residues. The CDR3 DNA sequence: TGTGCCAGCAGCTTAACGACTAGCGGGAACCACGAGCAGTACTTC. Protein product: CASSLTTSGNHEQYF.

This chain uses TRBV28 with TRBJ2-7; D possibly corresponds to TRBD1 (5 bases). Germline values: CDR1 MDHEN, CDR2 SYDVKM. Trimming removed 1 base at V and 6 bases at J, with 7 bases between. The CDR3 is made up of 12 amino acids. This CDR3 is CASSLFRVEQYF. CDR3 DNA: TGTGCCAGCAGTTTATTCAGGGTCGAGCAGTACTTC.

The gene calls are TRBV6-4 and TRBJ1-1; 9 bases fit TRBD1. The germline V gene has CDR1 MRHNA and CDR2 SNTAGT. The V segment lost 5 bases and the J segment 4 bases; nucleotides outside the gene matches: 5. The CDR3 totals 14 residues. The CDR3 region has the DNA TGTGCCAGCAGTTCCGGGACAGGGTCCACTGAAGCTTTCTTT. This sequence encodes CASSSGTGSTEAFF.

The chain links TRBV30 to TRBJ2-7; 7 positions match TRBD2. The CDR3 runs to 13 residues. The ends lost 8 bases at V and 0 bases at J; junction bases unmatched: 7. Germline-derived CDR1 and CDR2 are GTSNPN and SVGIG (reference sequence). The CDR3 spells CARGEGLSYEQYF. CDR3 DNA: TGTGCCCGGGGGGAAGGACTCTCCTACGAGCAGTACTTC.

The chain employs TRBV5-7 and TRBJ2-5; TRBD1 matches at 9 bases. TRBV5-7 is an open reading frame, and its role is uncertain. This CDR3 comprises 16 residues. V trimming: 3 bases; J trimming: 8 bases; junction bases outside the gene matches: 14. CDR3 loop: CASSYGDRVLTETQYF. The CDR3 bases are TGTGCCAGCAGCTACGGGGACAGGGTATTGACGGAAACCCAGTACTTC.

The chain links TRBV5-1 to TRBJ2-7; 7 bases line up with TRBD2. Germline CDR1 is SGHRS and CDR2 is YFSETQ. The CDR3 covers 14 residues. Trimming removed 1 base from V and 3 bases from J; junction bases left unmatched: 4. CDR3 loop: CASSLTSVGYEQYF. The CDR3 bases are TGCGCCAGCAGCTTGACTAGCGTCGGCTACGAGCAGTACTTC.

This rearrangement joins TRBV11-2 to TRBJ1-1, with D perhaps matching TRBD1 (5 bases). The V end lost 6 bases, the J end lost 3 bases, and 11 bases lay between the germline ends. Germline V lookup: CDR1 SGHAT, CDR2 FQNNGV. CDR3 length: 13 amino acids. This chain's CDR3 is CASRLGGDTEAFF. CDR3 coding DNA: TGTGCCAGCAGGCTTGGGGGGGACACTGAAGCTTTCTTT.

V gene TRBV7-2 combines with J gene TRBJ2-1; 8 bases map to TRBD2. CDR1 and CDR2 (germline): SGHTA, FQGNSA. V shed 3 bases, J shed 0 bases, and the junction held 7 bases outside the gene matches. This CDR3 has 17 amino acids. The CDR3 region has the DNA TGTGCCAGCAGCTTGGGCGGGAGGTTTAGCTCCTACAATGAGCAGTTCTTC. This gives the protein CASSLGGRFSSYNEQFF.

The chain couples TRBV29-1 to TRBJ2-2, with D possibly being TRBD2 (6 bases). Trimming removed 6 bases from V and 2 bases from J, with 13 bases in between. The germline V gene encodes CDR1 SQVTM and CDR2 ANQGSEA. The CDR3 is 14 residues long. The CDR3 is CSVAGPANTGELFF. CDR3 DNA sequence: TGCAGCGTCGCGGGACCAGCAAACACCGGGGAGCTGTTTTTT.

The chain carries TRBV7-9 and TRBJ2-7; no firm D call. Per germline, CDR1 SEHNR and CDR2 FQNEAQ (reference sequence). The CDR3 loop spans 14 amino acids. The ends were cut back, 0 bases at V and 1 base at J, with 7 bases in the middle. CDR3 in amino acids: CASSLAGPSYEQYF. The CDR3 nucleotides are TGTGCCAGCAGCTTAGCCGGGCCATCCTACGAGCAGTACTTC.